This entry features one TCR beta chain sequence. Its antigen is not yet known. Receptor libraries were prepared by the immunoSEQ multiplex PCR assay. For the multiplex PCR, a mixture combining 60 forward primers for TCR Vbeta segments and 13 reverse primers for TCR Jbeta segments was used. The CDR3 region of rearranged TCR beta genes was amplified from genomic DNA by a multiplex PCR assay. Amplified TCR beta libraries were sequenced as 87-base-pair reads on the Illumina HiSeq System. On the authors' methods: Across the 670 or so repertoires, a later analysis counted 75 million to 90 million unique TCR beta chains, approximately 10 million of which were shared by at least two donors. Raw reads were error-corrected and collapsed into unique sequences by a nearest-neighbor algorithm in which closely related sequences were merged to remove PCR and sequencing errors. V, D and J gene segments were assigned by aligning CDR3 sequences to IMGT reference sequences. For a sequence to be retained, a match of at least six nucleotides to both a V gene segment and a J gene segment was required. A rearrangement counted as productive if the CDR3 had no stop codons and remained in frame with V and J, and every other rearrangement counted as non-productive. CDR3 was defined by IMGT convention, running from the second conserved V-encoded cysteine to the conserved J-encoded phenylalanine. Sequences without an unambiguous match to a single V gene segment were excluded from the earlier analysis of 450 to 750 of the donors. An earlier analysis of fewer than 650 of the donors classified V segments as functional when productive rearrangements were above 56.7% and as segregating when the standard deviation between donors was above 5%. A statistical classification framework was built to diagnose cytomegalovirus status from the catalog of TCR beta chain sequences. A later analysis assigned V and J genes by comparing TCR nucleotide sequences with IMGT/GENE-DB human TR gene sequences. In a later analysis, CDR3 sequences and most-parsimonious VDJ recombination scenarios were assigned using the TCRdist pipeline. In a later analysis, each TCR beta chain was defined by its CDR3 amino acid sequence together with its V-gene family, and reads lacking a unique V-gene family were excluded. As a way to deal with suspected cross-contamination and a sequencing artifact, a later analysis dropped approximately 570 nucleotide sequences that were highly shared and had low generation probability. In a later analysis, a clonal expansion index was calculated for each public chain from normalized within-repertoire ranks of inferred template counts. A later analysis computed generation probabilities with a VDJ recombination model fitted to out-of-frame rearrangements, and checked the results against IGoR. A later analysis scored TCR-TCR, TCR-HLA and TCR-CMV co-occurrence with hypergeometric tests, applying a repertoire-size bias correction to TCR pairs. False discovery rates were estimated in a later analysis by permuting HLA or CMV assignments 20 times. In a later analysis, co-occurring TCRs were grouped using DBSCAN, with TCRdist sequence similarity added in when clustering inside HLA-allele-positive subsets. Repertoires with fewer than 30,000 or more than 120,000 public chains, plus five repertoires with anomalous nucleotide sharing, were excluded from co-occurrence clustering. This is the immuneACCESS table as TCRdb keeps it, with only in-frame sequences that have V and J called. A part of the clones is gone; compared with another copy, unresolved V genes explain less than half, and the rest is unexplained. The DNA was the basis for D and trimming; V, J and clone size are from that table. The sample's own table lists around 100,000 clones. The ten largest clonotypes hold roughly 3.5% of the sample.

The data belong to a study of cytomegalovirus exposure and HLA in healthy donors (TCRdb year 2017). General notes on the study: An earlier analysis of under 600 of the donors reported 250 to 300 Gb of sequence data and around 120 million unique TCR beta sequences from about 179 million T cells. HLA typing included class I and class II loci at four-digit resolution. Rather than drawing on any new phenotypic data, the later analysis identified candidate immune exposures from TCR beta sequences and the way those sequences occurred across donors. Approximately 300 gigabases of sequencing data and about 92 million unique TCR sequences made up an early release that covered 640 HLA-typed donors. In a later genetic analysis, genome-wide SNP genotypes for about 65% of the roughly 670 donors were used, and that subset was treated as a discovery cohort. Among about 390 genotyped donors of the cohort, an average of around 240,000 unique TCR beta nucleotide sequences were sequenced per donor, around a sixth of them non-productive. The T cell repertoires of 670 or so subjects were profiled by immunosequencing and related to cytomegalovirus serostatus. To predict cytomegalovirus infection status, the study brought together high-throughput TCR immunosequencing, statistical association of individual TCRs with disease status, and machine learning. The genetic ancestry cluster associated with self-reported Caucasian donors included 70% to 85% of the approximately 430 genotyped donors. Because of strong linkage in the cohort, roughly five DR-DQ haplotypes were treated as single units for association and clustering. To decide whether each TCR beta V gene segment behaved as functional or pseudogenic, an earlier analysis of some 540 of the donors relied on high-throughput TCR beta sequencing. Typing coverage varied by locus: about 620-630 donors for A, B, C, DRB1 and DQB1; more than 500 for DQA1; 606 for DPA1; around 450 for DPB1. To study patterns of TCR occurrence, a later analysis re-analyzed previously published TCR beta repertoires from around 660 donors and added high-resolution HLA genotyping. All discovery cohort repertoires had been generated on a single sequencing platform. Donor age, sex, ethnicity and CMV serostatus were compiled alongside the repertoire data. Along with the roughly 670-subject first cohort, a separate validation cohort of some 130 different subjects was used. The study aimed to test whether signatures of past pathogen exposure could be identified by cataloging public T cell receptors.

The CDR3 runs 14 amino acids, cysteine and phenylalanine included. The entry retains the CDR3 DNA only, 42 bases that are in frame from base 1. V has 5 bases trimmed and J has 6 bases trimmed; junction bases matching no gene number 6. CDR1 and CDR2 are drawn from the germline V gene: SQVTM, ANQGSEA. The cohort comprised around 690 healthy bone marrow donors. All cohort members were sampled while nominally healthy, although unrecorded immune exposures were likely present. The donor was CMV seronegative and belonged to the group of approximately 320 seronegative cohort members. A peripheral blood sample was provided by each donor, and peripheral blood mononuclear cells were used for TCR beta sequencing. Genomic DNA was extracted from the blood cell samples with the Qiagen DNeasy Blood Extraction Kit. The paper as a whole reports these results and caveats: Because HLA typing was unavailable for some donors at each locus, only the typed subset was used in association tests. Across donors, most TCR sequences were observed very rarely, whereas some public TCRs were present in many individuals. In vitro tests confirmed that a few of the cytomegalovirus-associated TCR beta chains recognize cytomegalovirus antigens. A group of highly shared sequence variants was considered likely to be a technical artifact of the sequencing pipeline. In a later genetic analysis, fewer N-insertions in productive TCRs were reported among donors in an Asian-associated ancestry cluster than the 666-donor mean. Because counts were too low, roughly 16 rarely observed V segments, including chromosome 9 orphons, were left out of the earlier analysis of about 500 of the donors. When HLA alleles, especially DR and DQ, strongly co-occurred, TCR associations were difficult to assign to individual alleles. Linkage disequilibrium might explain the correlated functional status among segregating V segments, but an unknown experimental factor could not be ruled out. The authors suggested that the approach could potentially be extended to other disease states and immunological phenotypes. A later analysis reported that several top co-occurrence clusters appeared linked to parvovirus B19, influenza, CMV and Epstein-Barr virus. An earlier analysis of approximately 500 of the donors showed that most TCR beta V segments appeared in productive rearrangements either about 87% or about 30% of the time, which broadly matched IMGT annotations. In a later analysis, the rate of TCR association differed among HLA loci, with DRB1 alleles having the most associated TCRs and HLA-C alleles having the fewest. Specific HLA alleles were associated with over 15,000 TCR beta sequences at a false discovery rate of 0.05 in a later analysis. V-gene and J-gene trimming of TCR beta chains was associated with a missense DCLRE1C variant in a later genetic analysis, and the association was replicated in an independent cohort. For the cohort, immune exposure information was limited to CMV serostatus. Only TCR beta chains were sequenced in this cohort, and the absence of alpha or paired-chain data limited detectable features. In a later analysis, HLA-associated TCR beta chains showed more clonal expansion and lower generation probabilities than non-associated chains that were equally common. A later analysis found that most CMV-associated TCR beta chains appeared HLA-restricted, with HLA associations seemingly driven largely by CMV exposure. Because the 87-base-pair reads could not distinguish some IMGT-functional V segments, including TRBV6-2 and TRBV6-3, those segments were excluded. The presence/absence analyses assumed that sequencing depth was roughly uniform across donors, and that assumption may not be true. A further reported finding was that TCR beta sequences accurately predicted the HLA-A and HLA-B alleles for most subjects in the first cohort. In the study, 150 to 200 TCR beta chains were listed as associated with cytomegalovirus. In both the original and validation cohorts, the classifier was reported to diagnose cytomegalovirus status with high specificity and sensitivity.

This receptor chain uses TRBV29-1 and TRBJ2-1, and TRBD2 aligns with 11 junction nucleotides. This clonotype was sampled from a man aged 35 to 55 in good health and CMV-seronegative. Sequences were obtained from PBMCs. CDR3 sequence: CSVNRLAGGNEQFF. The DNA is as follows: TGCAGCGTTAACCGGCTAGCGGGAGGCAATGAGCAGTTCTTC.